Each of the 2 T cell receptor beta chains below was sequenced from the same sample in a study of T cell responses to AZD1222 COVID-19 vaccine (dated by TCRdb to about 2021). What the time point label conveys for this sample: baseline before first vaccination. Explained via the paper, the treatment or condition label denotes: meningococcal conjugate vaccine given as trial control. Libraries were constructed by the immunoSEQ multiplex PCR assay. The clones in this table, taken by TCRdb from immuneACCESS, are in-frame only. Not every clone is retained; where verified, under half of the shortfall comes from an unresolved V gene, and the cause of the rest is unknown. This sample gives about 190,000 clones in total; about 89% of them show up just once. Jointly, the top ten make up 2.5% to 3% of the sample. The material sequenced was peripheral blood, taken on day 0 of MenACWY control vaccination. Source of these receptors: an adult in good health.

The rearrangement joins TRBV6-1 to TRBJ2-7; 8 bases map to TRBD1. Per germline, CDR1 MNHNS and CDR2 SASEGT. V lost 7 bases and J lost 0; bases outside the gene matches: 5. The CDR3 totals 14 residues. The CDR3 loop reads CASNPGQDSYEQYF. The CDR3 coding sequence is TGTGCCAGCAACCCGGGACAGGACTCCTACGAGCAGTACTTC.

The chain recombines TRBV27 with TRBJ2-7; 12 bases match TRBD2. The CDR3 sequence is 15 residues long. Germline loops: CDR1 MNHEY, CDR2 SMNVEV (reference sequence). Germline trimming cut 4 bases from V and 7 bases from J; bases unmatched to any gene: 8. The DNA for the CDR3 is TGTGCCAGCAGTTCCTCTAGCGGGAGGGCGGGAGAGCAGTACTTC. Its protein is CASSSSSGRAGEQYF.